This TCR beta chain was documented in a study of graft-versus-host responses after intestinal transplantation. Study-level findings and limits: Some GvH clones appeared in ileal mucosa or blood before recipient bone marrow. With peak circulating GvH clone levels came an association with early post-transplant HvG declines.

Trimming cost V 1 base and J 5 bases; bases outside gene matches: 7. This CDR3 is built from 16 residues. CDR1 MNHEY and CDR2 SVGAGI come from the germline V gene. In regard to this clone: Its antigen is unidentified.

Assay used: immunoSEQ multiplex PCR; TCRdb lists only in-frame clones, some missing. Of about 94,000 clones in the sample, more than 85% were seen once. This TCR was recovered from a human donor who received an intestinal transplant. The sequences come from unstimulated CD8+ T cells sorted from spleen or lymph node cells, collected before intestinal transplant. The V call is TRBV6-5, the J call TRBJ2-1; 8 nucleotides match TRBD1. The CDR3 DNA sequence: TGTGCCAGCAGTTACTGGGGGACAGGTGCAGACAATGAGCAGTTCTTC. Translating gives CASSYWGTGADNEQFF.